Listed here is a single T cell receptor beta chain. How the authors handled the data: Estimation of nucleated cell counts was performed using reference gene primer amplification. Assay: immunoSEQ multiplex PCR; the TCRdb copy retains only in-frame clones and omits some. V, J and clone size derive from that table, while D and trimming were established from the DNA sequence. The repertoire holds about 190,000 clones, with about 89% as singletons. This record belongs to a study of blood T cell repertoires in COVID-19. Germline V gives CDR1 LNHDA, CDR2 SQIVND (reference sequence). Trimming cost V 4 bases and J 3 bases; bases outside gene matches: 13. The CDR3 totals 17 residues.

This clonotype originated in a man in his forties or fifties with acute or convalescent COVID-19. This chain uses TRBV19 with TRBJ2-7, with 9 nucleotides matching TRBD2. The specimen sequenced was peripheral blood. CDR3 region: CASSTAEGTSRHYEQYF. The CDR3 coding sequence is TGTGCCAGTAGTACCGCCGAGGGGACTAGCCGCCACTACGAGCAGTACTTC.